Sequencing of this T cell receptor (beta chain) was carried out in a study of blood T cell repertoires in COVID-19 (dated by TCRdb to between 2020 and 2021). Background for the entire study: Samples covering the acute and convalescent phases of COVID-19 were provided by collaborators in the United States, Italy and Spain. The prospective study material was composed of cDNA or gDNA derived from T cells, B-cell-depleted T cells, or PBMCs. Subjects who had been exposed to COVID-19, were actively infected with it, or had recovered from it provided the deeply sampled blood TCRbeta repertoires that made up the dataset. The repertoires were released in a freely available public database intended as a resource for research on the immune response to SARS-CoV-2. Samples were obtained from the ongoing ImmuneRACE study (first 160 participants) and from roughly 1,300 subjects provided by 6 global collaborators. Nearly every sample came with metadata listing a de-identified subject ID, COVID-19 status, age in years and sex. Where available, HLA class I and class II types were taken from metadata supplied by the sample provider and were not determined by assay-based typing.

What the research found in general, with its limitations: Clinical and demographic metadata were provided uncurated, with the amount varying by source and participant.

TCRbeta CDR3 regions were amplified from genomic DNA using the immunoSEQ Assay, a bias-controlled multiplex PCR. In the source study's methods: The number of nucleated cells in each sample was estimated from the amplification of reference gene primers within the assay. To quantify the absolute abundance of each unique TCRbeta CDR3 rearrangement, sequence reads were collapsed and filtered. For each sample, productive Simpson clonality was calculated as the square root of Simpson's diversity index across productive rearrangements. TCRdb stores this immuneACCESS table with in-frame sequences only. Part of the clones is absent; in the studies checked, under half of the shortfall reflects unresolved V genes, and no reason is known for the rest. Clone size and V and J calls were adopted from that table, with D and trimming inferred from the DNA. This sample gives about 210,000 clones in total; roughly 87% of them show up just once. 10% of the sample comes from the top ten.

Enrolling through a virtual design, the prospective study's participants ranged in age from about 18 to 100 years and lived across 24 United States geographic areas. To assign participants to cohorts, the prospective study relied on clinical history that participants themselves reported in a screening survey and a study questionnaire. In the prospective study, whole blood, serum and a nasopharyngeal or oropharyngeal swab were collected from each participant by mobile phlebotomists. Prospective study participants could optionally give additional blood draws and questionnaires over a roughly 2-month period. Before DNA extraction, prospective study blood samples were shipped either frozen or at room temperature. This clone was seen only once. This receptor's antigen is unknown. Base qualities were left out, and no much larger clone turns up one base away. Including the terminal cysteine and phenylalanine, the CDR3 comprises 14 residues. The entry retains the CDR3 DNA only, 42 bases that are in frame from base 1. The germline V gene (reference sequence) gives CDR1 as MNHNY and CDR2 as SVGAGI. V is cut by 5 bases and J by 6 bases, and the space between the germline ends is 13 bases.

Here the chain combines TRBV6-6 and TRBJ2-2; tentative D gene TRBD1, with 5 bases matching. The sequenced sample was PBMCs or T cells enriched from blood (not recorded which). The TCR originated in a man aged 18 to 35 with acute COVID-19. The CDR3 region reads CASSPRGFAGELFF. The DNA sequence is as follows: TGTGCCAGCAGTCCTAGGGGTTTCGCCGGGGAGCTGTTTTTT.